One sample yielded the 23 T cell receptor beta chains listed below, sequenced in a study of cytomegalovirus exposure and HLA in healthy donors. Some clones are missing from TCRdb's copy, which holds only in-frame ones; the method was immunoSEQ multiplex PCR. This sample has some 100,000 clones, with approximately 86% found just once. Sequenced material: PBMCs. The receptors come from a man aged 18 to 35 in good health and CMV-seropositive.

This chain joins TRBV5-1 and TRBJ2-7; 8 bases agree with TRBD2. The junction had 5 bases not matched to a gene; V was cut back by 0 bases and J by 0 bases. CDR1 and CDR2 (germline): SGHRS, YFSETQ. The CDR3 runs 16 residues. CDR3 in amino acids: CASSLDSGESSYEQYF. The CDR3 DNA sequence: TGCGCCAGCAGCTTGGATAGCGGGGAGAGCTCCTACGAGCAGTACTTC.

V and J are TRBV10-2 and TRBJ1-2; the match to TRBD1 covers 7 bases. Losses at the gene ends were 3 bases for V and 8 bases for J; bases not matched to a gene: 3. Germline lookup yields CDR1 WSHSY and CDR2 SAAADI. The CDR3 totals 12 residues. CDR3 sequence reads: CASSDGTVGYTF. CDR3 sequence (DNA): TGCGCCAGCAGTGACGGGACAGTAGGCTACACCTTC.

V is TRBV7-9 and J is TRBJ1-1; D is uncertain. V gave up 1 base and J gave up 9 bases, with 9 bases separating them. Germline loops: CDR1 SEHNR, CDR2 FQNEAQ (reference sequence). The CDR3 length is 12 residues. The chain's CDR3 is CASSLVIQKAFF. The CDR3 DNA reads TGTGCCAGCAGCTTAGTAATACAGAAAGCTTTCTTT. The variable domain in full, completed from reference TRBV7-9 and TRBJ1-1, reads DTGVSQNPRHKITKRGQNVTFRCDPISEHNRLYWYRQTLGQGPEFLTYFQNEAQLEKSRLLSDRFSAERPKGSFSTLEIQRTEQGDSAMYLCASSLVIQKAFFGQGTRLTVV.

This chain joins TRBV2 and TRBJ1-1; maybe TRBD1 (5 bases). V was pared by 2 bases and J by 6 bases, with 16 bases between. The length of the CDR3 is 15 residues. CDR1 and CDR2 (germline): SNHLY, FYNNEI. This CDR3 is CASSETSPREAEAFF. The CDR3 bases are TGTGCCAGCAGTGAAACCTCACCCAGGGAGGCTGAAGCTTTCTTT.

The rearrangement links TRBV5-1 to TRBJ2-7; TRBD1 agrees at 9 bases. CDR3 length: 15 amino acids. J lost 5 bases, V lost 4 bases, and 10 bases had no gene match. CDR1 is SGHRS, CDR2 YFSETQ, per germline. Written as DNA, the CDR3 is TGCGCCAGCAGCCTACAGGGGGCGGCTGTAGACGAGCAGTACTTC. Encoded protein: CASSLQGAAVDEQYF.

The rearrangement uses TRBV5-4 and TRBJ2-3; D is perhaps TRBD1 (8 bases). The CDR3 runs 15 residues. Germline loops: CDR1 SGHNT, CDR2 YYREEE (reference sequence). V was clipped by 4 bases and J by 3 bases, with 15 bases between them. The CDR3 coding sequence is TGTGCCAGCAGCATAGACAGGGGAGGGACAGATACGCAGTATTTT. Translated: CASSIDRGGTDTQYF.

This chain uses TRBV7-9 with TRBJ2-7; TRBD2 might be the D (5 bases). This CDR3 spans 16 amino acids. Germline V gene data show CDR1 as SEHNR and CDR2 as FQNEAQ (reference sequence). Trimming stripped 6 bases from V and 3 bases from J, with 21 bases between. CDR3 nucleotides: TGTGCCAGCAGTCATAGCGTAGAGTCGTCGCGCTACGAGCAGTACTTC. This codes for CASSHSVESSRYEQYF.

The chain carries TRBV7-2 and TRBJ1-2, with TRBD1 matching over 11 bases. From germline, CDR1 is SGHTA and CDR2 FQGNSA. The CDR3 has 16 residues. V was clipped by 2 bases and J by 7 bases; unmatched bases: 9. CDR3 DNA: TGTGCCAGCAGCTTACCGACGGGACAGGGGGATAGTGGCTACACCTTC. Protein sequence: CASSLPTGQGDSGYTF. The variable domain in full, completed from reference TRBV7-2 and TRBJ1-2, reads GAGVSQSPSNKVTEKGKDVELRCDPISGHTALYWYRQSLGQGLEFLIYFQGNSAPDKSGLPSDRFSAERTGGSVSTLTIQRTQQEDSAVYLCASSLPTGQGDSGYTFGSGTRLTVV.

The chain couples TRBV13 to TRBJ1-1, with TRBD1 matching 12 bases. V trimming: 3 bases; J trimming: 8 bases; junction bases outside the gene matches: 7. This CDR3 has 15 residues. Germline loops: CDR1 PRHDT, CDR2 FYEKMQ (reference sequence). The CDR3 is CASSLGQGAVGEAFF. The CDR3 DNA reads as TGTGCCAGCAGCTTGGGACAGGGGGCAGTCGGGGAAGCTTTCTTT.

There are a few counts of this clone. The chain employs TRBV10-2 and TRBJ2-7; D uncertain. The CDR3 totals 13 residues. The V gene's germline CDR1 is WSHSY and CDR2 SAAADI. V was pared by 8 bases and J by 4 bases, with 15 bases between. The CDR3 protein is CASGVDGLYEQYF. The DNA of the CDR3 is TGCGCCAGCGGAGTTGACGGCTTATACGAGCAGTACTTC.

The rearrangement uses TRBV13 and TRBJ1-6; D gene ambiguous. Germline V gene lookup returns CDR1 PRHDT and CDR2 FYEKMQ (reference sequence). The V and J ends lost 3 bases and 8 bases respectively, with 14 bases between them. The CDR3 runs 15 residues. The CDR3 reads CASSFESPPHSPLHF. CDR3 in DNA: TGTGCCAGCAGCTTTGAAAGCCCGCCTCATTCACCCCTCCACTTT.

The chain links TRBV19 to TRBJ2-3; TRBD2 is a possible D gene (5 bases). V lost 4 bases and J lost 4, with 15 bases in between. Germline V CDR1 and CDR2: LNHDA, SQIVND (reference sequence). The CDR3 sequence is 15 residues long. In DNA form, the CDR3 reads TGTGCCAGTAGTAAAGCGGAACCTTTGTCAGATACGCAGTATTTT. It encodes CASSKAEPLSDTQYF. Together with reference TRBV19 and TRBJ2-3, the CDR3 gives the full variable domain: DGGITQSPKYLFRKEGQNVTLSCEQNLNHDAMYWYRQDPGQGLRLIYYSQIVNDFQKGDIAEGYSVSREKKESFPLTVTSAQKNPTAFYLCASSKAEPLSDTQYFGPGTRLTVL.

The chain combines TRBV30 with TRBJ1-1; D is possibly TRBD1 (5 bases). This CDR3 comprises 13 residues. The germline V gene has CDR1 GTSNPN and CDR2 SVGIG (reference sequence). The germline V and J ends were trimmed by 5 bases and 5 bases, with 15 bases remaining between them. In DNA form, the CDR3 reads TGTGCCTGGGGGGCCCGGGAGTGGACTGAAGCTTTCTTT. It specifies CAWGAREWTEAFF.

The CDR3 protein is CASSLASSISGLFF. The CDR3 DNA reads TGTGCCAGCAGCTTAGCGTCGAGCATATCAGGACTGTTTTTT. This sequence joins TRBV7-9 and TRBJ1-4; unclear D gene. The CDR3 has 14 residues. Germline CDR1 and CDR2: SEHNR and FQNEAQ (reference sequence). Trimming took 0 bases from V and 13 from J, leaving 15 bases between them.

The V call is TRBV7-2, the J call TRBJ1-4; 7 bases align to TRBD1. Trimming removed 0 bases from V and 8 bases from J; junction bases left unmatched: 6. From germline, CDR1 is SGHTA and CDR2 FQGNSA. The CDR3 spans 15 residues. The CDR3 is CASSLATGVQEKLFF. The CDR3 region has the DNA TGTGCCAGCAGCTTAGCTACAGGGGTACAGGAAAAACTGTTTTTT.

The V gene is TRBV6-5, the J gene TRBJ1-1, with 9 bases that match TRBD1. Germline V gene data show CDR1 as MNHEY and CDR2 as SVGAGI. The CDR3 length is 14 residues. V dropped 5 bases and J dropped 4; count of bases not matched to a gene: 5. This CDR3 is CASSTSTGGTEAFF. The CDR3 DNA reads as TGTGCCAGCAGTACCTCGACAGGGGGCACTGAAGCTTTCTTT.

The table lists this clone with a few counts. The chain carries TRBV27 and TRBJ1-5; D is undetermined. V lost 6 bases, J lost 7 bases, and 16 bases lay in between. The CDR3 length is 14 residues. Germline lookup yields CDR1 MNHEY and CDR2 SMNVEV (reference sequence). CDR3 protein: CASRSTLGEQPQHF. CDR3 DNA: TGTGCCAGCAGGTCAACGCTGGGAGAGCAGCCCCAGCATTTT.

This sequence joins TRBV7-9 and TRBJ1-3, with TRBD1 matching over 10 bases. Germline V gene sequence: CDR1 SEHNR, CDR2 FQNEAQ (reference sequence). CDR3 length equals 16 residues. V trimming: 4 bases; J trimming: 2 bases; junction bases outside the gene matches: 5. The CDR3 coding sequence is TGTGCCAGCAGCTCCATTGGACAGGGGGCTGGAAACACCATATATTTT. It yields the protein CASSSIGQGAGNTIYF.

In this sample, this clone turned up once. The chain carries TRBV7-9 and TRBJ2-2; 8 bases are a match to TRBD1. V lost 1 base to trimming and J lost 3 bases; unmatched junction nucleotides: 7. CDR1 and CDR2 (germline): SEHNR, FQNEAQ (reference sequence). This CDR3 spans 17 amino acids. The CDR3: CASSLGWDRRDTGELFF. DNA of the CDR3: TGTGCCAGCAGCTTAGGGTGGGACAGGAGAGACACCGGGGAGCTGTTTTTT.

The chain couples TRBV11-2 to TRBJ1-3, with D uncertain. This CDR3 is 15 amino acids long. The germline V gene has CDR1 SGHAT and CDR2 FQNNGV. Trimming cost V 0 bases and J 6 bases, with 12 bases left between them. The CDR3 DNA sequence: TGTGCCAGCAGCTTAGACGGAGGGAAAGAAAACACCATATATTTT. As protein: CASSLDGGKENTIYF.

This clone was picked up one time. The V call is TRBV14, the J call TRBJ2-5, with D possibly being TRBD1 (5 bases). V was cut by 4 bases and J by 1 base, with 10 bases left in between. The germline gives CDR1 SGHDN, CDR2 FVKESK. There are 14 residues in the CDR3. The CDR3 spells CASSLRTSQETQYF. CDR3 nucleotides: TGTGCCAGCAGCCTTCGGACATCCCAAGAGACCCAGTACTTC.

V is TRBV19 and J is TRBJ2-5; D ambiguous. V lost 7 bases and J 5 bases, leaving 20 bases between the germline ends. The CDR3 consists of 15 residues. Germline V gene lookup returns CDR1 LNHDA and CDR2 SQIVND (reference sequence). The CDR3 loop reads CASTQSGRPWETQYF. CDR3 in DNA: TGTGCCAGTACCCAGAGTGGGCGCCCCTGGGAGACCCAGTACTTC. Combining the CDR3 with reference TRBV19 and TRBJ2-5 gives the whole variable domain DGGITQSPKYLFRKEGQNVTLSCEQNLNHDAMYWYRQDPGQGLRLIYYSQIVNDFQKGDIAEGYSVSREKKESFPLTVTSAQKNPTAFYLCASTQSGRPWETQYFGPGTRLLVL.

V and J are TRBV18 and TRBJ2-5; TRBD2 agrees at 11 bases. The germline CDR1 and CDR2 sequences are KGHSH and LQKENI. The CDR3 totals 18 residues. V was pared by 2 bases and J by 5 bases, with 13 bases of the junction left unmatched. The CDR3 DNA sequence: TGTGCCAGCTCACCATTAGGCTGGCTAGCGGGGGGAGCGGAGACCCAGTACTTC. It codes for CASSPLGWLAGGAETQYF. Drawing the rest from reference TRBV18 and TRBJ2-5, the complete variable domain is NAGVMQNPRHLVRRRGQEARLRCSPMKGHSHVYWYRQLPEEGLKFMVYLQKENIIDESGMPKERFSAEFPKEGPSILRIQQVVRGDSAAYFCASSPLGWLAGGAETQYFGPGTRLLVL.